Included here is one TCR beta chain sequence, with context. The source of the sample is a study of CDR3 diversity in severe acne. The CDR3 loop spans 14 amino acids. Germline V lookup: CDR1 MRHNA, CDR2 SNTAGT. V was pared by 3 bases and J by 10 bases, with 4 bases of the junction left unmatched. One entry per CDR3 protein results from TCRdb running MiXCR on the PCR reads. The sample lists about 86,000 distinct CDR3 sequences, around 50% occurring once. The genes are TRBV6-4 and TRBJ1-6, with TRBD1 matching 9 bases. This TCR was recovered from a male donor in good health, without acne. Sequencing used blood. CDR3 region: CASSEGQGTSPLHF. As DNA, the CDR3 is TGTGCCAGCAGTGAGGGACAGGGCACCTCACCCCTCCACTTT.